The rows below give T cell receptor beta chains drawn from one sample of a study of blood T cell repertoires in COVID-19. Here immunoSEQ multiplex PCR was the method, and the copy in TCRdb shows in-frame clones only, minus some. The table has tens of thousands of clones, approximately 89% seen once. Input material: peripheral blood. These receptor sequences come from a woman older than 75 with acute or convalescent COVID-19. Both conserved end residues are part of each CDR3. D genes are given only for firm matches. A row's size may be missing; if present it is once, few, many or a size class.

D	size	V	J	DNA	CDR3
TRBD1	-	TRBV5-1	TRBJ1-6	TGCGCCAGCAGGCCCGGGACAGGGGGTTCACCCCTCCACTTT	CASRPGTGGSPLHF
TRBD2	-	TRBV6-1	TRBJ2-3	TGTGCCAGCAGTGAAGGGCTAGCGGGGGGGCAGTATACGCAGTATTTT	CASSEGLAGGQYTQYF
-	-	TRBV28	TRBJ1-2	TGTGCCAGCAGCTCTAACTATGGCTACACCTTC	CASSSNYGYTF
TRBD2	-	TRBV10-3	TRBJ2-1	TGTGCCATCAGTGATAGCGGGGGCTACAATGAGCAGTTCTTC	CAISDSGGYNEQFF
TRBD2	-	TRBV10-3	TRBJ2-1	TGTGCCATCAGTGGGTTAGCGGGGGGGGACAATGAGCAGTTCTTC	CAISGLAGGDNEQFF
-	once	TRBV5-8	TRBJ2-5	TGTGCCAGCAGCTACCCCCCCGGAGGAAGGAAAGAGACCCAGTACTTC	CASSYPPGGRKETQYF
-	-	TRBV4-1	TRBJ2-1	TGCGCCAGCAGCCAAGGCGGTTGGGGCGGGGCATCCTACAATGAGCAGTTCTTC	CASSQGGWGGASYNEQFF
TRBD2	-	TRBV18	TRBJ2-7	TGTGCCAGCTCACCAACTAGCGGGGGGCCATACGAGCAGTACTTC	CASSPTSGGPYEQYF
TRBD1	-	TRBV5-1	TRBJ2-5	TGCGCCAGCAGCCCCCCCTCCGGGACAGGGGGAGAGACCCAGTACTTC	CASSPPSGTGGETQYF
-	once	TRBV2	TRBJ1-2	TGTGCCAGGGGCAGGGTGTCCGGTTATGGCTACACCTTC	CARGRVSGYGYTF
TRBD1	-	TRBV10-1	TRBJ1-1	TGCGCCAGCAGTGCCGGGACAGCGCAGAACACTGAAGCTTTCTTT	CASSAGTAQNTEAFF
-	-	TRBV24-1	TRBJ1-2	TGTGCCACCAGTGATACGGACAGTGGCTACACCTTC	CATSDTDSGYTF
-	few	TRBV6-4	TRBJ2-5	TGTGCCAGCAGTGAAGAATTCGGGGAGACCCAGTACTTC	CASSEEFGETQYF
-	-	TRBV29-1	TRBJ2-7	TGCAGCGCGGGCGGGGGGACAGCGTCCTACGAGCAGTACTTC	CSAGGGTASYEQYF
TRBD1	-	TRBV5-6	TRBJ2-3	TGTGCCAGCAGCGAAGGGACAGGCTTTGGCACAGATACGCAGTATTTT	CASSEGTGFGTDTQYF
-	-	TRBV6-2/TRBV6-3	TRBJ1-5	TGTGCCAGCAGTTCAGGGGTCTCCTATCAGCCCCAGCATTTT	CASSSGVSYQPQHF
-	-	TRBV6-5	TRBJ1-5	TGTGCCAGCAGTTACCCGGAGTATAGCAATCAGCCCCAGCATTTT	CASSYPEYSNQPQHF
-	-	TRBV6-2/TRBV6-3	TRBJ1-2	TGTGCCAGCAGTTACTCTGGCAGGGGTGGCCATGGCTACACCTTC	CASSYSGRGGHGYTF
-	-	TRBV19	TRBJ1-5	TGTGCCAGTAGTATCTACAGGGAAGGCCAGCCCCAGCATTTT	CASSIYREGQPQHF
-	-	TRBV7-9	TRBJ2-7	TGTGCCAGCAGCTCTCCAATTGTGGAGGAGCAGTACTTC	CASSSPIVEEQYF
-	-	TRBV6-1	TRBJ2-1	TGTGCCAGCAGTGAGGCAGGTTACAATGAGCAGTTCTTC	CASSEAGYNEQFF
TRBD1	-	TRBV30	TRBJ2-7	TGTGCCTTGGACAGGGGCTACGAGCAGTACTTC	CALDRGYEQYF
TRBD1	few	TRBV14	TRBJ2-3	TGTGCCAGCAGCCCATTCGGGACAGCCACAGATACGCAGTATTTT	CASSPFGTATDTQYF
-	-	TRBV29-1	TRBJ2-5	TGCAGCGTTGTACTAGTCTGGGACACTCAAGAGACCCAGTACTTC	CSVVLVWDTQETQYF
-	-	TRBV7-9	TRBJ1-6	TGTGCCAGCAGCTTAGAAGCGGGCCTTGATTCACCCCTCCACTTT	CASSLEAGLDSPLHF
-	-	TRBV7-7	TRBJ2-1	TGTGCCAGCAGGTCCACGACCGGGAGCTCCTACAATGAGCAGTTCTTC	CASRSTTGSSYNEQFF
-	-	TRBV19	TRBJ2-3	TGTGCCAGTAGTACCCCGGGGAGCACAGATACGCAGTATTTT	CASSTPGSTDTQYF
-	-	TRBV6-5	TRBJ2-2	TGTGCCAGCAGCCGGGACACCGGGGAGCTGTTTTTT	CASSRDTGELFF
-	-	TRBV3-1/TRBV3-2	TRBJ2-1	TGTGCCAGCAGCCTCCCCTTCGGGTCTGAGCAGTTCTTC	CASSLPFGSEQFF
-	once	TRBV19	TRBJ1-5	TGTGCCAGTAGTATAGACACAACGAATCAGCCCCAGCATTTT	CASSIDTTNQPQHF
-	-	TRBV24-1	TRBJ2-7	TGTGCCACTCTCGGGGACGAGCAGTACTTC	CATLGDEQYF
-	-	TRBV23-1	TRBJ1-4	TGCGCCAGCAGTCAGGAGCTTCGGCCGAAACTGTTTTTT	CASSQELRPKLFF
TRBD1	-	TRBV5-1	TRBJ1-2	TGCGCCAGCAGCCCCCGACCGGGACAGGGACAAGACTATGGCTACACCTTC	CASSPRPGQGQDYGYTF
-	-	TRBV27	TRBJ1-2	TGTGCCAGCAGTTTTGACAGAAGATATGGCTACACCTTC	CASSFDRRYGYTF
-	-	TRBV16	TRBJ2-2	TGTGCCAGCAGCCCCCAATCGAACACCGGGGAGCTGTTTTTT	CASSPQSNTGELFF
-	-	TRBV11-1	TRBJ2-3	TGTGCCAGCAGCTCCCCCGGACTTTGGGATACGCAGTATTTT	CASSSPGLWDTQYF
TRBD1	-	TRBV5-1	TRBJ1-2	TGCGCCAGCAGCTTGGGGACAGGGGGTAACTATGGCTACACCTTC	CASSLGTGGNYGYTF
-	-	TRBV7-9	TRBJ2-7	TGTGCCAGCAGCTCCGATGGGGTTGGGAGCTCCTACGAGCAGTACTTC	CASSSDGVGSSYEQYF
TRBD1	-	TRBV5-6	TRBJ1-4	TGTGCCAGCAGCCGGGACAGCTCGACTAATGAAAAACTGTTTTTT	CASSRDSSTNEKLFF
TRBD1	-	TRBV7-2	TRBJ1-1	TGTGCCAGCAGCTCGACAGGGGGCCTCACTGAAGCTTTCTTT	CASSSTGGLTEAFF
-	-	TRBV11-2	TRBJ1-2	TGTGCCAGCAGCTTCGAGGGTCTTTATGGCTACACCTTC	CASSFEGLYGYTF
-	-	TRBV4-1	TRBJ1-2	TGCGCCAGCAGCCATACCCCGGGGGACCGGATCCCAAATGGCTACACCTTC	CASSHTPGDRIPNGYTF
-	once	TRBV9	TRBJ1-2	TGTGCCAGCAGCGTAGACTGGAACTATGGCTACACCTTC	CASSVDWNYGYTF
TRBD1	-	TRBV29-1	TRBJ1-1	TGCAGCGTCTCGGACAGGGCTACTCTGAACACTGAAGCTTTCTTT	CSVSDRATLNTEAFF
-	-	TRBV2	TRBJ2-5	TGTGCCAGCAGTGAGGAAGGGGGGGCTAGCGGCCAAGAGACCCAGTACTTC	CASSEEGGASGQETQYF
TRBD1	-	TRBV5-1	TRBJ2-5	TGCGCCAGCAGCTCCTGGACAGGGGGCGAATTTAAAGAGACCCAGTACTTC	CASSSWTGGEFKETQYF
TRBD1	-	TRBV2	TRBJ2-2	TGTGCCAGCAGAGACAGGACAGGGGGTGACGGGGAGCTGTTTTTT	CASRDRTGGDGELFF
TRBD1	-	TRBV2	TRBJ2-7	TGTGCCAGCACCGGGACAGGGAAGTACGAGCAGTACTTC	CASTGTGKYEQYF
TRBD1	once	TRBV4-1	TRBJ1-2	TGCGCCAGCAGTCCGGACAGGCTCTATGGCTACACCTTC	CASSPDRLYGYTF
-	-	TRBV5-1	TRBJ1-6	TGCGCCAGCAGCCTGTCAGGGCATAATTCACCCCTCCACTTT	CASSLSGHNSPLHF
-	-	TRBV2	TRBJ1-2	TGTGCCAGCAGTGAAGCGCACCGGAGCCCCGGGTATGGCTACACCTTC	CASSEAHRSPGYGYTF
TRBD2	-	TRBV28	TRBJ2-3	TGTGCCAGCAGTTCGACTAGCGGGGGGCGAGATACGCAGTATTTT	CASSSTSGGRDTQYF
-	-	TRBV5-1	TRBJ1-6	TGCGCCAGCAGCTCGGACAGCTATAATTCACCCCTCCACTTT	CASSSDSYNSPLHF
-	-	TRBV6-6	TRBJ2-1	TGTGCCAGCAGTGGGGAGGAAGCCTACAATGAGCAGTTCTTC	CASSGEEAYNEQFF
TRBD1	-	TRBV6-6	TRBJ1-2	TGTGCCAGCAGTAAGAGACAGGGGGCGGTCTATGGCTACACCTTC	CASSKRQGAVYGYTF
TRBD2	-	TRBV5-1	TRBJ2-1	TGCGCCAGCAGCTTCGCGGGACTAGCGAGCCACAATGAGCAGTTCTTC	CASSFAGLASHNEQFF
-	-	TRBV2	TRBJ1-3	TGTGCTAGCGGGCAGCATGCTGGAAACACCATATATTTT	CASGQHAGNTIYF